Listed below are T cell receptor beta chains from one sample, sequenced in a study of cytomegalovirus exposure and HLA in healthy donors. Some clones are missing from TCRdb's copy, which holds only in-frame ones; the method was immunoSEQ multiplex PCR. The table has around 60,000 clones, about 96% seen once; the top ten hold 1% to 1.5%. The sample comprised PBMCs. These receptors were collected from a woman aged 18-29 years in good health and CMV-seronegative. The CDR3 runs from the conserved cysteine through the conserved F or W. D genes are given only for firm matches. Rows give clone size only sometimes, using once, few, many, or a class for an expanded clone.

v_call	d_call	clone_size	j_call	cdr3_aa
TRBV28	TRBD1	-	TRBJ2-1	CASRTTGGSYNEQFF
TRBV10-3	TRBD2	-	TRBJ2-5	CAISPSGGDQETQYF
TRBV9	TRBD2	-	TRBJ2-1	CASSPRGVTSYNEQFF
TRBV15	-	-	TRBJ1-1	CATSRGPQGNTEAFF
TRBV10-3	TRBD2	-	TRBJ2-3	CAISEFAPRGTSGRVPDTQYF
TRBV18	-	-	TRBJ1-3	CASSPPAGDVGNTIYF
TRBV2	-	-	TRBJ2-1	CASLKAQGRNEQFF
TRBV28	-	-	TRBJ1-2	CASSFSGRAIAGRYTF
TRBV6-1	TRBD2	-	TRBJ2-5	CASSPGLAQGTQYF
TRBV7-8	-	-	TRBJ2-2	CASSLVGTPNTGELFF
TRBV29-1	TRBD2	-	TRBJ2-5	CSVRREGWETQYF
TRBV5-1	-	-	TRBJ2-7	CASSLWAMQGGYEQYF
TRBV6-4	TRBD1	few	TRBJ2-6	CASSGATGVSGANVLTF
TRBV2	-	-	TRBJ1-5	CASSQGGGAGQPQHF
TRBV7-9	-	-	TRBJ2-5	CASSSPRRETQYF
TRBV30	-	-	TRBJ2-5	CAWSVRGAGETQYF
TRBV9	-	-	TRBJ2-2	CASSVGGMGTGELFF
TRBV11-3	-	-	TRBJ2-1	CASSLDGRPPTHNEQFF
TRBV27	TRBD1	-	TRBJ2-7	CASSARTGVKSSYEQYF